One sample yielded the 21 T cell receptor beta chains listed below, sequenced in a study of neurological immune-mediated disorders. TCRdb reprocessed the 5' RACE reads with MiXCR, giving one entry per CDR3 protein. The sample carries about 55,000 distinct CDR3 sequences, approximately 3.8% recorded once. Sequencing used PBMCs. Receptors were obtained from a man between 25 and 39 years old with multiple sclerosis.

This clonotype was picked up many times. The chain has TRBV10-3 and TRBJ2-5, with 7 nucleotides matching TRBD1. V lost 6 bases, J lost 5 bases, and 9 bases stayed unmatched. From germline, CDR1 is ENHRY and CDR2 SYGVKD. This CDR3 has 14 amino acids. CDR3 nucleotide sequence: TGTGCCATCAGCGGGGACAGCCTAGCCGAGACCCAGTACTTC. It yields the protein CAISGDSLAETQYF.

This clonotype was recorded many times. The genes are TRBV20-1 and TRBJ1-3; D unresolved. Germline V CDR1 and CDR2: DFQATT, SNEGSKA (reference sequence). Trimming removed 3 bases from V and 2 bases from J, with 8 bases in between. The CDR3 is 13 amino acids. The CDR3 nucleotides read TGCAGTGCTAGGTCCGGGGCTGGAAACACCATATATTTT. It encodes CSARSGAGNTIYF.

This clonotype was counted many times. The V and J genes are TRBV6-5 and TRBJ2-1; D perhaps matches TRBD2 (6 bases). Trimming left V 2 bases short and J 9 bases short, with 8 bases between. Germline V lookup: CDR1 MNHEY, CDR2 SVGAGI. There are 12 residues in the CDR3. CDR3 coding DNA: TGTGCCAGCAGTTACCCCGGGAGTGAGCAGTTCTTC. Amino acid sequence: CASSYPGSEQFF.

The V and J genes are TRBV18 and TRBJ1-3; tentative D call: TRBD1 (5 bases). The germline gives CDR1 KGHSH, CDR2 LQKENI. Deletions cut 2 bases from V and 6 bases from J, with 14 bases between. This CDR3 is built from 15 residues. CDR3: CASSPSRDGVNTIYF. Written as DNA, the CDR3 is TGTGCCAGCTCACCAAGCAGGGATGGCGTAAACACCATATATTTT. The full variable domain, in which reference TRBV18 and TRBJ1-3 provide the parts outside the CDR3, is NAGVMQNPRHLVRRRGQEARLRCSPMKGHSHVYWYRQLPEEGLKFMVYLQKENIIDESGMPKERFSAEFPKEGPSILRIQQVVRGDSAAYFCASSPSRDGVNTIYFGEGSWLTVV.

This clonotype was found many times. The rearrangement uses TRBV7-6 and TRBJ2-2; 11 nucleotides match TRBD2. Germline assignment: CDR1 SGHVS and CDR2 FNYEAQ. Unmatched junction bases numbered 7, after V lost 5 bases and J lost 5 bases. The CDR3 runs 16 residues. The CDR3 DNA follows: TGTGCCAGCAGCCTTATAGCGGGAGGGCCGACCGGGGAGCTGTTTTTT. Translation: CASSLIAGGPTGELFF.

This clonotype was seen many times. The V call is TRBV12-3 or TRBV12-4, the J call TRBJ1-2; 7 positions match TRBD1. This CDR3 has 15 amino acids. V shed 8 bases and J 4 bases; nucleotides not matched to a gene: 13. Here the CDR3 DNA reads TGTGCCAGCCGCGATCAGACAGGGAGCGGCTATGGCTACACCTTC. It specifies CASRDQTGSGYGYTF.

This clonotype came up many times. This chain uses TRBV7-9 with TRBJ2-5, with D possibly matching TRBD2 (5 bases). Germline V gives CDR1 SEHNR, CDR2 FQNEAQ (reference sequence). CDR3 length: 11 residues. Trimming left V 5 bases short and J 4 bases short, with 5 bases between. The CDR3 here is CASSTRETQYF. Here the CDR3 DNA reads TGTGCCAGCAGCACTAGAGAGACCCAGTACTTC.

This clonotype occurred many times. The CDR3: CASSLEGLTGVNIQYF. Written as DNA, the CDR3 is TGTGCCAGCAGTTTGGAGGGGCTTACAGGGGTCAACATTCAGTACTTC. This chain connects TRBV28 to TRBJ2-4; TRBD1 might be the D (7 bases). This CDR3 has 16 residues. Between the trimmed V and J ends, which lost 3 bases and 7 bases, there was a span of 19 bases. Germline V gene data show CDR1 as MDHEN and CDR2 as SYDVKM.

The table lists this clonotype with many counts. J is TRBJ2-7 and V is TRBV5-1; TRBD1 matches at 9 bases. Germline CDR1 SGHRS, CDR2 YFSETQ. The CDR3 runs to 15 residues. The trim removed 3 bases at V and 6 bases at J, leaving 10 bases unmatched. CDR3 amino acids: CASSWGAGTGLEQYF. The CDR3 coding sequence is TGCGCCAGCAGCTGGGGCGCCGGGACAGGGCTCGAGCAGTACTTC.

This clonotype was counted at least ten times. This chain uses TRBV5-1 with TRBJ2-3, with 12 bases fitting TRBD2. V dropped 3 bases and J dropped 6; count of bases not matched to a gene: 5. The CDR3 is 15 amino acids. Germline lookup yields CDR1 SGHRS and CDR2 YFSETQ. CDR3 nucleotide sequence: TGCGCCAGCAGCTCCACTAGCGGGGGGCCGGATACGCAGTATTTT. It encodes CASSSTSGGPDTQYF. Full variable domain (rest looked up from reference TRBV5-1 and TRBJ2-3): KAGVTQTPRYLIKTRGQQVTLSCSPISGHRSVSWYQQTPGQGLQFLFEYFSETQRNKGNFPGRFSGRQFSNSRSEMNVSTLELGDSALYLCASSSTSGGPDTQYFGPGTRLTVL.

The table lists this clonotype with many counts. The chain uses TRBV20-1 and TRBJ2-7; 11 bases align to TRBD2. The V gene end was trimmed by 2 bases and the J gene end by 9 bases; junction bases not matched to a gene: 6. CDR1 DFQATT and CDR2 SNEGSKA come from the germline V gene (reference sequence). The length of the CDR3 is 13 residues. CDR3 nucleotides: TGCAGTGCTAGACTAGCGGGAGGAGAGGGGCAGTACTTC. Its protein is CSARLAGGEGQYF.

This clonotype was seen many times. The V and J genes are TRBV5-1 and TRBJ2-7; D is perhaps TRBD1 or TRBD2 (5 bases each). This CDR3 is built from 13 residues. Germline-derived CDR1 and CDR2 are SGHRS and YFSETQ. V was clipped by 4 bases and J by 2 bases, with 10 bases between them. DNA of the CDR3: TGCGCCAGCAGCCCCGGGGCCGCCTACGAGCAGTACTTC. As protein: CASSPGAAYEQYF. Full variable domain (rest looked up from reference TRBV5-1 and TRBJ2-7): KAGVTQTPRYLIKTRGQQVTLSCSPISGHRSVSWYQQTPGQGLQFLFEYFSETQRNKGNFPGRFSGRQFSNSRSEMNVSTLELGDSALYLCASSPGAAYEQYFGPGTRLTVT.

This clonotype occurred many times. This rearrangement joins TRBV7-3 to TRBJ2-1, with a possible D match to TRBD2 (5 bases). CDR1 is SGHTA, CDR2 FQGTGA, per germline. The V gene lost 5 bases and the J gene lost 7 bases, with 12 bases spanning the gap. The CDR3 is 13 amino acids. CDR3 DNA sequence: TGTGCCAGCAGCCTTTACGGGGATAATGAGCAGTTCTTC. This codes for CASSLYGDNEQFF.

The table lists this clonotype with many counts. The gene calls are TRBV3-1 and TRBJ2-1, with a tentative D call TRBD2 (6 bases). The CDR3 runs 15 residues. Per germline, CDR1 LGHDT and CDR2 YNNKEL (reference sequence). The ends were cut back, 6 bases at V and 4 bases at J, with 16 bases in the middle. The CDR3 sequence is CASSDGTPEYNEQFF. DNA of the CDR3: TGTGCCAGCAGTGACGGGACTCCTGAGTACAATGAGCAGTTCTTC.

This clonotype was counted at least ten times. The V call is TRBV20-1, the J call TRBJ2-5; D is possibly TRBD1 (5 bases). The CDR3 contains 13 residues. The V and J ends lost 2 bases and 0 bases respectively, with 7 bases between them. Per the germline V gene, CDR1 is DFQATT and CDR2 is SNEGSKA (reference sequence). CDR3 loop: CSARQGYQETQYF. CDR3 nucleotide sequence: TGCAGTGCTAGACAGGGATACCAAGAGACCCAGTACTTC.

This clonotype was recorded many times. This chain joins TRBV5-1 and TRBJ2-5; tentative D call: TRBD2 (5 bases). Germline lookup yields CDR1 SGHRS and CDR2 YFSETQ. This CDR3 is built from 12 residues. The germline V and J ends were trimmed by 6 bases and 5 bases, with 11 bases remaining between them. In nucleotides, the CDR3 is TGCGCCAGCAAGGAGGACGGCGAGACCCAGTACTTC. It encodes CASKEDGETQYF.

This clonotype appeared many times. One end of the junction varies from germline; a read error may be responsible. The rearrangement links TRBV19 to TRBJ1-5, with a tentative D call TRBD1 (5 bases). Germline V CDR1 and CDR2: LNHDA, SQIVND (reference sequence). The length of the CDR3 is 14 residues. This chain's CDR3 is CATGARDYNQPQNF. The CDR3 coding sequence is TGTGCCACCGGGGCGAGGGACTACAATCAGCCCCAGAATTTT.

Many counts were recorded for this clonotype. V and J are TRBV12-3 or TRBV12-4 and TRBJ2-3, with D perhaps TRBD2 (6 bases). The CDR3 has 17 residues. Trimming removed 0 bases from V and 5 bases from J, with 18 bases in between. The DNA for the CDR3 is TGTGCCAGCAGTTTAGCGAGGCGGGAAAGAGGGGTAGATACGCAGTATTTT. Residues: CASSLARRERGVDTQYF.

This clonotype was counted ten times or more. V and J are TRBV6-5 and TRBJ1-1; TRBD1 is a possible D gene (5 bases). V was shortened by 4 bases and J by 11 bases, with 17 bases between the two germline ends. CDR3 size: 13 residues. CDR1 MNHEY and CDR2 SVGAGI come from the germline V gene. The CDR3, as DNA: TGTGCCAGCAGTTTTCTCAGGGAGGGGATGGCTTTCTTT. Encoded protein: CASSFLREGMAFF.

This clonotype was seen many times. This chain joins TRBV7-2 and TRBJ2-1; 7 bases match TRBD2. The trim removed 5 bases at V and 9 bases at J, leaving 13 bases unmatched. The CDR3 consists of 15 residues. Germline assignment: CDR1 SGHTA and CDR2 FQGNSA. The CDR3 nucleotides read TGTGCCAGCAGCCCCCGCCCCAGGGAGCGGGGTGAGCAGTTCTTC. This gives the protein CASSPRPRERGEQFF.

This clonotype was recorded at least ten times. The chain recombines TRBV20-1 with TRBJ1-4; tentative D call: TRBD1 (5 bases). This CDR3 region has 15 residues. Trimming cost V 3 bases and J 5 bases, with 16 bases left between them. Germline-derived CDR1 and CDR2 are DFQATT and SNEGSKA (reference sequence). The CDR3 protein is CSARGRGSRNEKLFF. The DNA for the CDR3 is TGCAGTGCTAGGGGACGGGGCAGTCGAAATGAAAAACTGTTTTTT.